The rows below give T cell receptor beta chains drawn from one sample of a study of T cell repertoires in cytomegalovirus infection. TCRdb called the reads again in MiXCR, with one record for every CDR3 protein. The repertoire holds hundreds of thousands of distinct CDR3 sequences, about 11% seen once, with about 10% in the top ten. The sample comprised PBMCs. These receptors originate from a human donor in good health (CMV status not recorded). Some clones in this sample may be carry-over from other donors' samples. CDR3s include the opening cysteine and the closing phenylalanine or tryptophan. A D gene is named only where the DNA matches it firmly. Size tells how often a clone was seen (once, few, many) or the class of an expanded clone, and some rows leave it out.

- TRBJ2-3 few TRBV3-1 CASSLGGRLSFTDTQYF TGTGCCAGCAGCCTAGGGGGGCGCCTAAGCTTCACAGATACGCAGTATTTT
- TRBJ2-1 few TRBV11-2 CASSPRRRKTAYGQFF TGTGCCAGCAGCCCTCGGAGGAGGAAAACAGCCTACGGGCAGTTCTTC
- TRBJ1-1 few TRBV6-5 CASRGKKGTEAFF TGTGCCAGCAGGGGTAAGAAGGGGACTGAAGCTTTCTTT
TRBD2 TRBJ2-1 many TRBV11-3 CASSSRLAGNEQFF TGTGCCAGCAGCTCCCGACTAGCGGGAAATGAGCAGTTCTTC
TRBD2 TRBJ2-1 few TRBV12-3/TRBV12-4 CASSLVTSGAAYNEQFF TGTGCCAGCAGCCTCGTAACTAGCGGGGCCGCCTACAATGAGCAGTTCTTC
- TRBJ2-2 many TRBV9 CASSVASNRGELFF TGTGCCAGCAGCGTAGCGTCAAATCGGGGGGAGCTGTTTTTT
- TRBJ2-5 - TRBV18 CASSPATWGETQYF TGTGCCAGCTCACCGGCAACCTGGGGAGAGACCCAGTACTTC
- TRBJ2-1 many TRBV28 CASSLSAPNEQFF TGTGCCAGCAGTTTATCCGCACCCAATGAGCAGTTCTTC
- TRBJ1-4 many TRBV6-1 CASSLRSNANEKLFF TGTGCCAGCAGTTTAAGGTCAAATGCTAATGAAAAACTGTTTTTT
- TRBJ1-4 - TRBV29-1 CSVDHQGKLFF TGCAGCGTTGACCACCAAGGAAAACTGTTTTTT
- TRBJ1-1 many TRBV6-1 CASGGTGGATEAFF TGTGCCAGCGGGGGGACCGGGGGAGCCACTGAAGCTTTCTTT
TRBD1 TRBJ2-5 many TRBV12-3/TRBV12-4 CASSSRRDRAEETQYF TGTGCCAGCAGCTCACGCCGGGACAGGGCTGAGGAGACCCAGTACTTC
- TRBJ1-5 few TRBV19 CASSIRSSNQPQHF TGTGCCAGTAGTATAAGGTCCTCCAATCAGCCCCAGCATTTT